Below are 9 T cell receptor beta chains sequenced from a single sample in a study of siplizumab effects on memory and regulatory T cells. TCRdb's table, derived via immunoSEQ multiplex PCR, lists solely in-frame clones and lacks some. The data contain about 94,000 clones, roughly 94% of them singletons. Sequenced input: non-Treg CD4+ T cells sorted from blood. Every receptor here comes from a human donor in good health.

This chain connects TRBV11-3 to TRBJ2-5, with D possibly matching TRBD2 (6 bases). The germline gives CDR1 SGHNT, CDR2 YENEEA. V gave up 6 bases and J gave up 5 bases, with 16 bases separating them. The CDR3 length is 14 residues. This CDR3 is CASRSGTSGETQYF. The DNA of the CDR3 is TGTGCCAGCAGATCCGGGACTTCGGGCGAGACCCAGTACTTC.

The chain recombines TRBV19 with TRBJ1-5; D is unresolved. The V end lost 3 bases, the J end lost 4 bases, and 4 bases lay between the germline ends. CDR3 length equals 12 residues. Germline V CDR1 and CDR2: LNHDA, SQIVND (reference sequence). This chain's CDR3 is CASSIENQPQHF. DNA of the CDR3: TGTGCCAGTAGTATTGAGAATCAGCCCCAGCATTTT.

V is TRBV5-4 and J is TRBJ1-2; D ambiguous. The V end lost 9 bases, the J end lost 1 base, and 19 bases lay between the germline ends. The germline V gene has CDR1 SGHNT and CDR2 YYREEE (reference sequence). The CDR3 has 15 residues. CDR3 in amino acids: CATQPVLYDNYGYTF. The CDR3 region has the DNA TGTGCCACCCAGCCGGTGTTGTACGATAACTATGGCTACACCTTC.

The chain recombines TRBV6-5 with TRBJ1-4; 7 bases are a match to TRBD1. This CDR3 has 15 amino acids. Germline values: CDR1 MNHEY, CDR2 SVGAGI. V trimming: 6 bases; J trimming: 2 bases; junction bases outside the gene matches: 6. The CDR3: CASRVTGVTNEKLFF. For the CDR3, the DNA is TGTGCCAGCAGAGTCACAGGGGTTACTAATGAAAAACTGTTTTTT.

The chain carries TRBV9 and TRBJ2-3, with 11 positions matching TRBD2. Germline values: CDR1 SGDLS, CDR2 YYNGEE. The CDR3 is 17 amino acids. J was trimmed by 7 bases and V by 3 bases; bases with no gene match: 13. The CDR3 region has the DNA TGTGCCAGCAGCGCGGACCTAGCGGGGGGACTCCGAAATACGCAGTATTTT. Its protein product is CASSADLAGGLRNTQYF.

CDR3 DNA: TGTGCCAGCAGCGTAGGGGCAGGGGCCCAATACGAGCAGTACTTC. Amino acids: CASSVGAGAQYEQYF. V and J are TRBV9 and TRBJ2-7; a possible D gene is TRBD1 (6 bases). Trimming took 0 bases from V and 4 from J, leaving 14 bases between them. There are 15 residues in the CDR3. The germline V gene has CDR1 SGDLS and CDR2 YYNGEE.

This clone was seen only once. The V gene is TRBV6-1, the J gene TRBJ1-5, with D possibly being TRBD1 (5 bases). The germline gives CDR1 MNHNS, CDR2 SASEGT. The V end lost 6 bases, the J end lost 2 bases, and 14 bases lay between the germline ends. The CDR3 consists of 15 residues. CDR3 in DNA: TGTGCCAGCAGCCTTAGGACATCGGGCAATCAGCCCCAGCATTTT. It codes for CASSLRTSGNQPQHF.

The rearrangement joins TRBV5-1 to TRBJ2-3, with D hard to call. There are 15 residues in the CDR3. The V and J ends lost 0 bases and 2 bases respectively, with 10 bases between them. Germline assignment: CDR1 SGHRS and CDR2 YFSETQ. CDR3 sequence (DNA): TGCGCCAGCAGCTTGGAGCCGGCCGCCACAGATACGCAGTATTTT. It translates to CASSLEPAATDTQYF.

The rearrangement uses TRBV19 and TRBJ2-7, with TRBD2 matching 11 bases. CDR3 length: 14 residues. V shed 9 bases and J 0 bases; nucleotides not matched to a gene: 4. CDR1 LNHDA and CDR2 SQIVND come from the germline V gene (reference sequence). CDR3 in DNA: TGTGCCAGCAAGACTAGCGGGGACTCCTACGAGCAGTACTTC. Translated, it gives CASKTSGDSYEQYF.